These T cell receptor beta chains were read from a single sample in a study of graft-versus-host responses after intestinal transplantation. TCRdb's table, derived via immunoSEQ multiplex PCR, lists solely in-frame clones and lacks some. Among about 110,000 clones listed, 90% to 95% were seen once. No antigen has been assigned to these receptors. The starting material was unstimulated CD8+ T cells sorted from spleen or lymph node cells, obtained before transplant. The receptor set was obtained from a human donor who was the organ donor for an intestinal transplant. Each CDR3 is given with its conserved first and last residue. Fields, in order: CDR3 length, V gene, D gene, clone size, J gene, CDR3 protein, CDR3 DNA. The D gene is left open where the match is weak. The listing skips clone size in some rows; elsewhere it reads once, few, many or a size class.

18	TRBV6-1	TRBD1	-	TRBJ1-5	CASSVDRGGPYSNQPQHF	TGTGCCAGCAGTGTGGACAGGGGAGGGCCGTATAGCAATCAGCCCCAGCATTTT
14	TRBV6-6	TRBD2	once	TRBJ2-7	CASSYDRGGSEQYF	TGTGCCAGCAGTTACGATCGGGGGGGCTCCGAGCAGTACTTC
15	TRBV25-1	-	-	TRBJ1-5	CASSGGSFSNQPQHF	TGTGCCAGCAGTGGGGGCAGTTTTAGCAATCAGCCCCAGCATTTT
15	TRBV7-2	TRBD2	-	TRBJ2-1	CASSLRASGVAWQFF	TGTGCCAGCAGCCTTCGGGCTAGCGGGGTTGCTTGGCAGTTCTTC
18	TRBV11-2	TRBD2	-	TRBJ2-3	CASSPIRATSGRADTQYF	TGTGCCAGCAGCCCTATCAGAGCTACTAGCGGGAGGGCAGATACGCAGTATTTT
16	TRBV27	TRBD1	-	TRBJ1-2	CASSLRADRPSYGYTF	TGTGCCAGCAGTTTAAGGGCGGACAGGCCCTCCTATGGCTACACCTTC
11	TRBV5-8	-	-	TRBJ1-2	CASSLGGGGTF	TGTGCCAGCAGCTTAGGGGGGGGCGGCACCTTC
14	TRBV4-1	-	-	TRBJ1-1	CASSQGALNTEAFF	TGCGCCAGCAGCCAAGGGGCCCTGAACACTGAAGCTTTCTTT
13	TRBV27	-	few	TRBJ1-1	CASSRRGETEAFF	TGTGCCAGCAGCCGCCGGGGGGAGACTGAAGCTTTCTTT
15	TRBV4-1	TRBD2	-	TRBJ2-1	CASSPGLAGIDEQFF	TGCGCCAGCAGCCCGGGACTAGCGGGAATTGATGAGCAGTTCTTC
19	TRBV19	-	-	TRBJ1-1	CASSIDKAVWGASITEAFF	TGTGCCAGTAGTATAGATAAGGCGGTATGGGGGGCCTCTATCACTGAAGCTTTCTTT
13	TRBV27	-	-	TRBJ2-1	CASSSLGVNEQFF	TGTGCCAGCAGTTCTCTCGGCGTCAATGAGCAGTTCTTC
14	TRBV6-6	-	-	TRBJ2-7	CASSPMTNSYEQYF	TGTGCCAGCAGTCCAATGACCAACTCCTACGAGCAGTACTTC
14	TRBV25-1	-	-	TRBJ1-1	CASSVGGGNTEAFF	TGTGCCAGCAGTGTTGGGGGAGGGAACACTGAAGCTTTCTTT
13	TRBV13	-	-	TRBJ2-7	CASSLGVGSEQYF	TGTGCCAGCAGCTTAGGCGTAGGTTCCGAGCAGTACTTC
17	TRBV4-1	TRBD2	-	TRBJ2-5	CASSQLASGRGAETQYF	TGCGCCAGCAGCCAATTGGCTAGCGGGAGAGGCGCGGAGACCCAGTACTTC
14	TRBV9	TRBD1	once	TRBJ2-5	CASSRQGTQETQYF	TGTGCCAGCAGTCGACAGGGAACGCAAGAGACCCAGTACTTC
13	TRBV27	-	-	TRBJ2-7	CASSLGDLYEQYF	TGTGCCAGCAGTCTCGGAGATCTCTACGAGCAGTACTTC
13	TRBV28	-	-	TRBJ2-5	CASSVTAQETQYF	TGTGCCAGCAGTGTGACAGCCCAAGAGACCCAGTACTTC
18	TRBV5-1	-	-	TRBJ1-1	CASSSPTGHQGLNTEAFF	TGCGCCAGCAGCTCGCCCACGGGACACCAAGGGTTGAACACTGAAGCTTTCTTT
17	TRBV7-6	-	-	TRBJ1-5	CASSLPPFRGSNQPQHF	TGTGCCAGCAGCTTACCCCCGTTCCGGGGGAGCAATCAGCCCCAGCATTTT
14	TRBV5-1	-	-	TRBJ2-2	CASSLLKVTGELFF	TGCGCCAGCAGCTTGCTGAAAGTGACCGGGGAGCTGTTTTTT
15	TRBV13	TRBD1	-	TRBJ1-4	CASSRRQGLVEKLFF	TGTGCCAGCAGTCGTAGACAGGGACTTGTAGAAAAACTGTTTTTT
14	TRBV13	-	-	TRBJ1-3	CASSEGGSGNTIYF	TGTGCCAGCAGCGAGGGGGGGTCTGGAAACACCATATATTTT
12	TRBV29-1	TRBD2	once	TRBJ2-1	CSVDGGSMEQFF	TGCAGCGTTGATGGCGGGAGCATGGAGCAGTTCTTC
12	TRBV28	-	-	TRBJ1-1	CASSIRPPVVFF	TGTGCCAGCAGTATCCGACCCCCGGTGGTGTTCTTT
15	TRBV4-1	TRBD1	-	TRBJ2-7	CATGTGTGGLYEQYF	TGCGCCACCGGAACCGGGACAGGGGGCTTGTACGAGCAGTACTTC
11	TRBV20-1	-	-	TRBJ2-3	CSADSTDTQYF	TGCAGTGCTGATAGCACAGATACGCAGTATTTT
15	TRBV29-1	-	-	TRBJ2-1	CSVEVRRSPYNEQFF	TGCAGCGTTGAAGTGCGGCGGAGCCCATACAATGAGCAGTTCTTC
16	TRBV7-9	-	-	TRBJ2-1	CASSLKAVGAYNEQFF	TGTGCCAGCAGCTTAAAGGCCGTGGGAGCCTACAATGAGCAGTTCTTC
15	TRBV27	-	-	TRBJ2-5	CASSLSYGYQETQYF	TGTGCCAGCAGTTTATCTTACGGGTACCAAGAGACCCAGTACTTC
15	TRBV4-1	-	-	TRBJ1-4	CASTLGPRSGEKLFF	TGCGCCAGCACCCTAGGACCCCGGTCCGGTGAAAAACTGTTTTTT
15	TRBV6-1	TRBD2	-	TRBJ2-5	CASSKGTSGGMTQYF	TGTGCCAGCAGTAAAGGGACTAGCGGGGGTATGACCCAGTACTTC
12	TRBV5-6	-	-	TRBJ2-7	CASSLGEDEQYF	TGTGCCAGCAGCTTGGGGGAAGACGAGCAGTACTTC
11	TRBV30	-	few	TRBJ1-2	CAWMVAGFYTF	TGTGCCTGGATGGTTGCAGGTTTCTACACCTTC
14	TRBV30	TRBD1	-	TRBJ1-4	CAWTPGTGWEKLFF	TGTGCCTGGACCCCCGGGACAGGGTGGGAAAAACTGTTTTTT
15	TRBV4-1	-	-	TRBJ1-1	CASSQGHGENTEAFF	TGCGCCAGCAGCCAGGGGCATGGGGAGAACACTGAAGCTTTCTTT
14	TRBV6-1	-	-	TRBJ2-7	CASSEGRGVYEQYF	TGTGCCAGCAGTGAAGGAAGAGGGGTGTACGAGCAGTACTTC
18	TRBV19	-	-	TRBJ2-2	CASSPRPGVLVNTGELFF	TGTGCCAGTAGTCCCCGGCCGGGGGTGTTGGTAAACACCGGGGAGCTGTTTTTT
22	TRBV4-1	TRBD2	-	TRBJ2-1	CASSQEVFLYGLAAETYNEQFF	TGCGCCAGCAGCCAAGAGGTTTTCTTATATGGACTAGCGGCCGAAACCTACAATGAGCAGTTCTTC
12	TRBV30	-	-	TRBJ2-3	CAWNPHADTQYF	TGTGCCTGGAACCCTCACGCAGATACGCAGTATTTT
15	TRBV7-8	TRBD1	-	TRBJ1-1	CASSLDRGMNTEAFF	TGTGCCAGCAGCTTGGACAGGGGCATGAACACTGAAGCTTTCTTT
13	TRBV19	-	-	TRBJ2-7	CASSLRATDEQYF	TGTGCCAGTAGTCTCCGGGCCACCGACGAGCAGTACTTC
15	TRBV19	-	-	TRBJ1-2	CASSIVPGWYYGYTF	TGTGCCAGTAGTATAGTCCCGGGTTGGTACTATGGCTACACCTTC
16	TRBV10-3	TRBD2	-	TRBJ2-7	CAISESEWTSGYEQYF	TGTGCCATCAGTGAGTCTGAATGGACTAGCGGCTACGAGCAGTACTTC
13	TRBV5-1	-	-	TRBJ2-7	CASSLDNQYEQYF	TGCGCCAGCAGCTTGGACAATCAATACGAGCAGTACTTC
15	TRBV19	TRBD2	once	TRBJ2-1	CASSTTSGSINEQFF	TGTGCCAGTAGTACCACTAGCGGGAGTATCAATGAGCAGTTCTTC
13	TRBV13	-	-	TRBJ2-3	CASSARSTDTQYF	TGTGCCAGCAGCGCAAGGAGCACAGATACGCAGTATTTT
13	TRBV25-1	-	-	TRBJ1-2	CASSGPGSYGYTF	TGTGCCAGCAGTGGACCGGGGTCCTATGGCTACACCTTC
15	TRBV6-1	TRBD2	-	TRBJ2-1	CASSGGLAGVNEQFF	TGTGCCAGCAGTGGGGGACTAGCGGGAGTAAATGAGCAGTTCTTC
12	TRBV30	-	-	TRBJ2-3	CAWSVGPDTQYF	TGTGCCTGGAGTGTGGGTCCAGATACGCAGTATTTT
16	TRBV13	TRBD2	-	TRBJ2-5	CASSTTTSGRAPTQYF	TGTGCCAGCAGCACCACGACTAGCGGGAGGGCCCCGACCCAGTACTTC
16	TRBV21-1	-	-	TRBJ2-1	CASSNEGSPPYNEQFF	TGTGCCAGCAGCAATGAGGGCAGTCCCCCCTACAATGAGCAGTTCTTC